Following are 18 T cell receptor beta chains from one sample sequenced in a study of beta chain features in type 1 diabetes. Expressed TCRB transcripts were sequenced because the isolated RNA had all been reverse transcribed beforehand. TCRdb's table, derived via immunoSEQ multiplex PCR, lists solely in-frame clones and lacks some. This table has 350,000 to 450,000 clones, less than 15% appearing once. The sequenced sample consisted of naive CD4+ T cells from blood. These receptors came from a woman aged 18-29 years in good health.

A few counts support this clone. The V gene is TRBV10-3, the J gene TRBJ2-7, with D possibly matching TRBD2 (6 bases). Germline assignment: CDR1 ENHRY and CDR2 SYGVKD. This CDR3 has 15 amino acids. Trimming pared 0 bases from V and 3 bases from J, leaving 12 bases between. CDR3 bases: TGTGCCATCAGTGAGTCGACCGGGGGAGGCTACGAGCAGTACTTC. Translation: CAISESTGGGYEQYF.

The J gene is TRBJ1-5, the V gene TRBV30; 7 nucleotides match TRBD1. V shed 3 bases, J shed 4 bases, and the junction held 6 bases outside the gene matches. Germline loops: CDR1 GTSNPN, CDR2 SVGIG (reference sequence). The CDR3 spans 14 residues. CDR3: CAWRRTGSNQPQHF. The CDR3 nucleotides read TGTGCCTGGAGGCGGACAGGCTCGAATCAGCCCCAGCATTTT.

This clone has a handful of counts. This sequence joins TRBV20-1 and TRBJ2-1; no clear D. V was shortened by 4 bases and J by 15 bases, with 16 bases between the two germline ends. CDR1 DFQATT and CDR2 SNEGSKA come from the germline V gene (reference sequence). The CDR3 has 11 amino acids. The DNA for the CDR3 is TGCAGTGCTAACCAAGACGGAGTTCGGTTCTTC. Translated: CSANQDGVRFF.

The gene calls are TRBV7-2 and TRBJ2-1, with 7 positions matching TRBD2. V dropped 4 bases and J dropped 9; count of bases not matched to a gene: 18. The CDR3 covers 17 residues. Germline assignment: CDR1 SGHTA and CDR2 FQGNSA. This CDR3 reads CASSSKTGDYVGGEQFF. CDR3 coding DNA: TGTGCCAGCAGCTCCAAGACCGGGGACTATGTGGGGGGTGAGCAGTTCTTC.

The J gene is TRBJ2-1, the V gene TRBV29-1; D is possibly TRBD1 (8 bases). The V end was cut by 7 bases, the J end by 6 bases, with 25 bases between. This CDR3 region has 16 residues. Germline CDR1 is SQVTM and CDR2 is ANQGSEA. CDR3 coding DNA: TGCAGCGGATCCCTGAGCGGGACAGGTGTTGTCAATGAGCAGTTCTTC. It is translated as CSGSLSGTGVVNEQFF.

The chain employs TRBV19 and TRBJ2-5; TRBD1 matches 7 bases. V trimming: 1 base; J trimming: 7 bases; junction bases outside the gene matches: 0. The CDR3 length is 12 residues. Germline assignment: CDR1 LNHDA and CDR2 SQIVND (reference sequence). The CDR3 region is CASSIGQGTQYF. The CDR3 DNA reads as TGTGCCAGTAGTATAGGACAGGGGACCCAGTACTTC.

This clone came up a few times. This chain joins TRBV28 and TRBJ2-1; maybe TRBD1 (6 bases). Between the trimmed V and J ends, which lost 7 bases and 3 bases, there was a span of 13 bases. The CDR3 totals 14 residues. CDR1 and CDR2 (germline): MDHEN, SYDVKM. CDR3 coding DNA: TGTGCCAGCATACAGGGACAATTCTACAATGAGCAGTTCTTC. Amino acid sequence: CASIQGQFYNEQFF.

The sample holds a few counts of this clone. The genes are TRBV28 and TRBJ2-7; 9 bases are shared with TRBD2. Germline V gene lookup returns CDR1 MDHEN and CDR2 SYDVKM. The CDR3 runs 15 residues. With 2 bases clipped from V and 2 bases from J, the junction kept 4 bases outside the gene matches. CDR3 region: CASSLASGITYEQYF. The CDR3 bases are TGTGCCAGCAGTTTAGCTAGCGGGATCACCTACGAGCAGTACTTC.

The CDR3 DNA reads TGTGCCAGCAGTACCTCCGGGACAGGCTCCTACGAGCAGTACTTC. It encodes CASSTSGTGSYEQYF. The V and J genes are TRBV28 and TRBJ2-7; 8 bases line up with TRBD1. V trimming: 5 bases; J trimming: 0 bases; junction bases outside the gene matches: 6. The CDR3 consists of 15 residues. Germline V gene lookup returns CDR1 MDHEN and CDR2 SYDVKM.

This clone has a handful of counts. This sequence joins TRBV7-9 and TRBJ2-3; the match to TRBD2 covers 9 bases. This CDR3 is 15 amino acids long. In germline, CDR1 is SEHNR, CDR2 FQNEAQ (reference sequence). V was pared by 5 bases and J by 0 bases, with 3 bases of the junction left unmatched. CDR3 coding DNA: TGTGCCAGCAGCCCTACTAGCGGGAGCACAGATACGCAGTATTTT. Translation: CASSPTSGSTDTQYF.

The chain uses TRBV6-1 and TRBJ2-7, with TRBD2 identical over 12 bases. CDR3 length equals 16 residues. Per the germline V gene, CDR1 is MNHNS and CDR2 is SASEGT. J gave up 0 bases and V 3 bases, and 3 bases lay outside the gene matches. The CDR3 DNA reads TGTGCCAGCAGTGATCCGACTAGCGGGAGCTCCTACGAGCAGTACTTC. It yields the protein CASSDPTSGSSYEQYF.

CDR3 coding DNA: TGTGCCTGGAGTCCACAGATATTCTATGGCTACACCTTC. The encoded protein is CAWSPQIFYGYTF. The chain carries TRBV30 and TRBJ1-2; no firm D call. Germline lookup yields CDR1 GTSNPN and CDR2 SVGIG (reference sequence). V was clipped by 2 bases and J by 4 bases, with 11 bases between them. The CDR3 has 13 residues. Variable domain in full (rest from reference TRBV30 and TRBJ1-2): SQTIHQWPATLVQPVGSPLSLECTVEGTSNPNLYWYRQAAGRGLQLLFYSVGIGQISSEVPQNLSASRPQDRQFILSSKKLLLSDSGFYLCAWSPQIFYGYTFGSGTRLTVV.

This clone was seen more than once but under ten times. The chain couples TRBV30 to TRBJ2-5; the D gene is possibly TRBD2 (5 bases). The CDR3 runs to 15 residues. V lost 1 base and J 5 bases, leaving 17 bases between the germline ends. Per germline, CDR1 GTSNPN and CDR2 SVGIG (reference sequence). The CDR3 region has the DNA TGTGCCTGGAGTGAGACTATAGGCTTTGGGGAGACCCAGTACTTC. As protein: CAWSETIGFGETQYF.

This clone was found a few times. The V gene is TRBV6-1, the J gene TRBJ1-1, with D possibly TRBD1 on 6 matching bases. This CDR3 contains 15 residues. Trimming took off 8 bases at V and 3 bases at J, with 19 bases between the two ends. Germline V gene sequence: CDR1 MNHNS, CDR2 SASEGT. CDR3 DNA sequence: TGTGCCAGCCTACCGTTAGGGGGTATTGACACTGAAGCTTTCTTT. It translates to CASLPLGGIDTEAFF.

This clone was detected only a few times. The chain couples TRBV7-9 to TRBJ2-3, with 7 bases identical to TRBD2. There are 17 residues in the CDR3. The germline CDR1 and CDR2 sequences are SEHNR and FQNEAQ (reference sequence). The V gene end was trimmed by 2 bases and the J gene end by 5 bases; junction bases not matched to a gene: 13. CDR3 in DNA: TGTGCCAGCAGCTTACCTACGGCGGGAGACAGAGTAGATACGCAGTATTTT. It encodes CASSLPTAGDRVDTQYF.

This clone was detected only a few times. This chain connects TRBV4-3 to TRBJ2-3, with TRBD2 identical over 10 bases. V shed 4 bases, J shed 4 bases, and the junction held 11 bases outside the gene matches. Germline lookup yields CDR1 LGHNA and CDR2 YSLEER. The CDR3 loop spans 17 amino acids. The DNA for the CDR3 is TGCGCCAGCAGCCGCCAAATAGCGGGAGGAGAGGCAGATACGCAGTATTTT. It translates to CASSRQIAGGEADTQYF.

This clone has a handful of counts. This chain joins TRBV29-1 and TRBJ2-5, with TRBD1 matching over 10 bases. J gave up 5 bases and V 7 bases, and 13 bases lay outside the gene matches. This CDR3 has 15 amino acids. Germline values: CDR1 SQVTM, CDR2 ANQGSEA. The chain's CDR3 is CSATWGQGSRETQYF. DNA of the CDR3: TGCAGCGCTACCTGGGGACAGGGGAGCCGGGAGACCCAGTACTTC.

The chain is built from TRBV5-1 and TRBJ1-5; D possibly corresponds to TRBD1 (5 bases). CDR3 length: 14 residues. Per the germline V gene, CDR1 is SGHRS and CDR2 is YFSETQ. Between the trimmed V and J ends, which lost 0 bases and 7 bases, there was a span of 11 bases. The CDR3 sequence: CASSLEQGGQPQHF. For the CDR3, the DNA is TGCGCCAGCAGCTTGGAGCAGGGAGGACAGCCCCAGCATTTT.